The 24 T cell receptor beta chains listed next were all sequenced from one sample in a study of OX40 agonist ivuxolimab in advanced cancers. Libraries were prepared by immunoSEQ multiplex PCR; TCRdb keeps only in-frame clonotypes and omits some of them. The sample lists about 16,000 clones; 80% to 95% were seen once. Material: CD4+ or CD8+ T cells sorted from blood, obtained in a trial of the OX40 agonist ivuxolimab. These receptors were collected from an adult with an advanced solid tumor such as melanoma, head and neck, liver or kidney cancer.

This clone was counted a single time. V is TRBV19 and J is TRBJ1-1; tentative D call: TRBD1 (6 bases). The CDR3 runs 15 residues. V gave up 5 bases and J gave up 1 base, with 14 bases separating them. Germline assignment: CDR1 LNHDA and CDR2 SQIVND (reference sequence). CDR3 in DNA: TGTGCCAGTAGTGCAACGGGACACTCGAACACTGAAGCTTTCTTT. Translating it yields CASSATGHSNTEAFF.

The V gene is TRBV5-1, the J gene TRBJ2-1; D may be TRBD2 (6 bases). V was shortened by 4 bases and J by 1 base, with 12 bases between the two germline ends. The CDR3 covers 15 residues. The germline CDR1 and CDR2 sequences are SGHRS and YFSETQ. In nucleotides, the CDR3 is TGCGCCAGCAGCCCGACTAGTTTGTCCTACAATGAGCAGTTCTTC. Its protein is CASSPTSLSYNEQFF.

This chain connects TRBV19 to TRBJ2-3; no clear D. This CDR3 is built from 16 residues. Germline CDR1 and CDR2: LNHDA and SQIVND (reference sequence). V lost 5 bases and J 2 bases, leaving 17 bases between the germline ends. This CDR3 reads CASSSPGPTVTDTQYF. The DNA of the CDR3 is TGTGCCAGTAGTTCACCCGGGCCTACCGTCACAGATACGCAGTATTTT.

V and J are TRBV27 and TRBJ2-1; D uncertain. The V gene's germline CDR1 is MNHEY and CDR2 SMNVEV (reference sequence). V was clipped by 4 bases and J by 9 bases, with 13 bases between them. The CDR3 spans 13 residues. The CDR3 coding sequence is TGTGCCAGCAGTTCCTATTCCCATGGTGAGCAGTTCTTC. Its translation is CASSSYSHGEQFF.

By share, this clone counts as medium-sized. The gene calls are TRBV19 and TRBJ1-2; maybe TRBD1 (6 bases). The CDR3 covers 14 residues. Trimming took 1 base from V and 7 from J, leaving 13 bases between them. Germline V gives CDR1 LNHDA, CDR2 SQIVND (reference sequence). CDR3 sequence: CASSIVPGAAGYTF. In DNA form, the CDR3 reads TGTGCCAGTAGTATAGTTCCGGGGGCGGCTGGCTACACCTTC.

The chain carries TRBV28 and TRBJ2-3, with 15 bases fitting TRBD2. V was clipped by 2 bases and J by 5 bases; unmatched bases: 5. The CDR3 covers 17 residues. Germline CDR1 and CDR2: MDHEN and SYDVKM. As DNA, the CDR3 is TGTGCCAGCAGTTTAATCCCGGGACTAGCGGGAGGAGATACGCAGTATTTT. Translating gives CASSLIPGLAGGDTQYF.

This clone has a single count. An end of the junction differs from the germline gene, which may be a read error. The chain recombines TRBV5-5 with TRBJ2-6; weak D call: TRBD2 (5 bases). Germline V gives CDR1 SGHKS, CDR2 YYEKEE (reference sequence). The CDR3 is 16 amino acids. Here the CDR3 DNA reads TGCGCCAGCAGCGAAGACTCGGGATCTGGGGCCAACGTCCTGACTTTC. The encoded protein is CASSEDSGSGANVLTF.

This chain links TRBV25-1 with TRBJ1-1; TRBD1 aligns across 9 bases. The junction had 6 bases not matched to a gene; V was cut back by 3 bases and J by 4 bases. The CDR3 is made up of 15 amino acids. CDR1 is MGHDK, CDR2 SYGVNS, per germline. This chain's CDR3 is CASSESGTGSTEAFF. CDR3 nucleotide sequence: TGTGCCAGCAGTGAGTCCGGGACAGGGAGCACTGAAGCTTTCTTT. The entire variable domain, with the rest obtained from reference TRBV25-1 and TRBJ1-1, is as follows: EADIYQTPRYLVIGTGKKITLECSQTMGHDKMYWYQQDPGMELHLIHYSYGVNSTEKGDLSSESTVSRIRTEHFPLTLESARPSHTSQYLCASSESGTGSTEAFFGQGTRLTVV.

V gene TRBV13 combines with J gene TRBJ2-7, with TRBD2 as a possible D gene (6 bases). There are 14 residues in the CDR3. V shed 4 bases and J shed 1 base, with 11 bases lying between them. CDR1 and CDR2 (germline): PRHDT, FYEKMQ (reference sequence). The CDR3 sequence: CASSSVSGSYEQYF. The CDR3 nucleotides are TGTGCCAGCAGCTCCGTTAGCGGTTCCTACGAGCAGTACTTC.

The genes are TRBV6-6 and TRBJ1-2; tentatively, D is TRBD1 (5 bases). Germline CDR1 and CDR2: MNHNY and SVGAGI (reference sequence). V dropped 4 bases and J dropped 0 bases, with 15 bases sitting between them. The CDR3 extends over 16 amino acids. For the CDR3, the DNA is TGTGCCAGCAGTTCTAACCCAGGGCCCGCTAACTATGGCTACACCTTC. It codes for CASSSNPGPANYGYTF.

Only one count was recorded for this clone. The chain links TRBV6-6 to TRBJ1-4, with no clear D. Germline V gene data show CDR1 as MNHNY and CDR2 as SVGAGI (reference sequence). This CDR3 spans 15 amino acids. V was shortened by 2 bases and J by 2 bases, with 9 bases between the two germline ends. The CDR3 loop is CASSYRGGTNEKLFF. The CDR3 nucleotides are TGTGCCAGCAGTTACCGGGGTGGCACTAATGAAAAACTGTTTTTT.

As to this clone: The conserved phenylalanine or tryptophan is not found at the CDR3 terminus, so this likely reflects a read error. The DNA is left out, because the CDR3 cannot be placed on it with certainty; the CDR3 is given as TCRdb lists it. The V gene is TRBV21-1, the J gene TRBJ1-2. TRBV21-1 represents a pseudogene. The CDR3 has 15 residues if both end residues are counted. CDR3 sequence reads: CATEPRDRLNYGYTL.

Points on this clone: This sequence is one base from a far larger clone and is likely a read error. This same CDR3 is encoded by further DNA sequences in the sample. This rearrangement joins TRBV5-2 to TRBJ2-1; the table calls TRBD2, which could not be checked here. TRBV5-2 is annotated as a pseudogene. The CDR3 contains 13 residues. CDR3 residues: CASSQDYLNEQFF. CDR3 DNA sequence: TGTGCCAGCAGCCAAGACTACCTCAATGAGCAGTTCTTC.

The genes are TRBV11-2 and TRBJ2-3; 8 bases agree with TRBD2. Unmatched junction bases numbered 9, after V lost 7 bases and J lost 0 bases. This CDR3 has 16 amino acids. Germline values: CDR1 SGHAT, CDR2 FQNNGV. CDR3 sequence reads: CASTWAGGLSTDTQYF. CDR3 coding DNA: TGTGCCAGCACCTGGGCGGGAGGCCTAAGCACAGATACGCAGTATTTT.

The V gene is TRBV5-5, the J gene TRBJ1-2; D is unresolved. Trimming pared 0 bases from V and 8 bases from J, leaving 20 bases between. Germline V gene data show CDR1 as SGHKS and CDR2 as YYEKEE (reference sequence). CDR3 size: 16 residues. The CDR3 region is CASSLDKGSPPRGYTF. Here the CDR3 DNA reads TGTGCCAGCAGCTTGGATAAGGGATCCCCTCCACGGGGCTACACCTTC.

Written as DNA, the CDR3 is TGTGCCAGCAGCGTCGGACTCTTACAGGGGTCCGCGAACACCGGGGAGCTGTTTTTT. This sequence encodes CASSVGLLQGSANTGELFF. This chain uses TRBV9 with TRBJ2-2; TRBD1 matches at 7 bases. The CDR3 is 19 residues long. The V segment lost 2 bases and the J segment 0 bases; nucleotides outside the gene matches: 13. CDR1 is SGDLS and CDR2 is YYNGEE in the germline V gene.

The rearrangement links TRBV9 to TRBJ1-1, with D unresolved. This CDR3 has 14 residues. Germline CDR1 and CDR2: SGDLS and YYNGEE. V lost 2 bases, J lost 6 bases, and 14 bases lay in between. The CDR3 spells CASSVRGPSAEAFF. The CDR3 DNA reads TGTGCCAGCAGCGTCCGAGGACCCTCCGCTGAAGCTTTCTTT.

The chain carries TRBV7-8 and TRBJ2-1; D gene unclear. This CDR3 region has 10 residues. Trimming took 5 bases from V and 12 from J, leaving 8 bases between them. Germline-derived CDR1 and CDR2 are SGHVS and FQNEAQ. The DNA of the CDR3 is TGTGCCAGCAGCCGCGACCGGCAGTTCTTC. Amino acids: CASSRDRQFF.

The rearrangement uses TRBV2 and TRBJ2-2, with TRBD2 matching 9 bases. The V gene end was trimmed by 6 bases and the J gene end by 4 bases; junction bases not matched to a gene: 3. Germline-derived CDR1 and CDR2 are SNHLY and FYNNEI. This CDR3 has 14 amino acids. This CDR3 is CASRSGRSTGELFF. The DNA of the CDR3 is TGTGCCAGCAGGAGCGGGAGGTCCACCGGGGAGCTGTTTTTT.

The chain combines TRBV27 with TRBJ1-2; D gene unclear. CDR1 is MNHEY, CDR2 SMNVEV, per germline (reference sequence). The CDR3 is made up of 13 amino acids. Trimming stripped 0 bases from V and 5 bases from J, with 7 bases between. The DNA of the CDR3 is TGTGCCAGCAGTTTATCGGTGCTTTATGGCTACACCTTC. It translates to CASSLSVLYGYTF.

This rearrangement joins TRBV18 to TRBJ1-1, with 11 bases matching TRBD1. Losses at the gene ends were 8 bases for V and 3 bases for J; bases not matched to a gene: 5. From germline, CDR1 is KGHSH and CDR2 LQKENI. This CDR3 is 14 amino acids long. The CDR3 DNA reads TGTGCCAGCAAGGGACAGGGGGGTGACACTGAAGCTTTCTTT. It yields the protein CASKGQGGDTEAFF.

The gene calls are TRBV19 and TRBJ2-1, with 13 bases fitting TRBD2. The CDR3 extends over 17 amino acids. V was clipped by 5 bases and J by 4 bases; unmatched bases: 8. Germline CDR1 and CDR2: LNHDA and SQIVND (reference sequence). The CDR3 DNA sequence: TGTGCCAGTAGTCCTTCTGGACTAGCGGGAGTGTACAATGAGCAGTTCTTC. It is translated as CASSPSGLAGVYNEQFF. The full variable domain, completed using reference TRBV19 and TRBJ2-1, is DGGITQSPKYLFRKEGQNVTLSCEQNLNHDAMYWYRQDPGQGLRLIYYSQIVNDFQKGDIAEGYSVSREKKESFPLTVTSAQKNPTAFYLCASSPSGLAGVYNEQFFGPGTRLTVL.

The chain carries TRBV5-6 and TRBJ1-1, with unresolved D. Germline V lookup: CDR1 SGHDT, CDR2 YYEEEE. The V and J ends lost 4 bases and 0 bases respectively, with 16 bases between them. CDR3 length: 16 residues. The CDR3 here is CASSEKKGSMNTEAFF. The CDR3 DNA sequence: TGTGCCAGCAGCGAAAAAAAAGGGTCTATGAACACTGAAGCTTTCTTT.

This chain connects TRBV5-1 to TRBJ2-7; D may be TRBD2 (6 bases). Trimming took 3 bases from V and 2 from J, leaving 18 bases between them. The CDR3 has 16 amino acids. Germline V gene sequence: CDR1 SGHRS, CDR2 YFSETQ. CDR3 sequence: CASSSRNGDLPYEQYF. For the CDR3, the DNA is TGCGCCAGCAGCTCACGAAACGGGGACTTGCCCTACGAGCAGTACTTC.